One sample yielded the 27 T cell receptor beta chains listed below, sequenced in a study of shared T cell receptors in the human thymus. Generated by immunoSEQ multiplex PCR, the TCRdb table keeps only in-frame clones and is missing some. The sample records about 660,000 clones, 70% to 90% being singletons. This sample was also put to use in a study of human thymus T cells.

Sample: thymocytes. The receptors stem from a boy in the first two years of life with a congenital heart defect.

This clone was counted only a few times. The V call is TRBV14, the J call TRBJ2-7, with 8 nucleotides matching TRBD1. Germline lookup yields CDR1 SGHDN and CDR2 FVKESK. This CDR3 is 13 amino acids long. After removal of 4 bases from V and 7 bases from J, the junction contained 6 bases not matched to a gene. The CDR3 loop reads CASSRAGGREQYF. CDR3 bases: TGTGCCAGCAGCCGCGCAGGGGGCCGGGAGCAGTACTTC.

J is TRBJ1-2 and V is TRBV29-1, with unresolved D. This CDR3 has 13 residues. Per the germline V gene, CDR1 is SQVTM and CDR2 is ANQGSEA. Trimming removed 0 bases from V and 6 bases from J, with 11 bases in between. The CDR3 sequence is CSVEDLRENGYTF. CDR3 bases: TGCAGCGTTGAAGATCTTCGGGAAAATGGCTACACCTTC.

This rearrangement joins TRBV6-1 to TRBJ2-2; weak D call: TRBD2 (6 bases). This CDR3 is built from 16 residues. V was trimmed by 0 bases and J by 0 bases, leaving 8 bases between them. CDR1 is MNHNS and CDR2 is SASEGT in the germline V gene. Here the CDR3 DNA reads TGTGCCAGCAGTGAAGCGCTAGCGCCGAACACCGGGGAGCTGTTTTTT. Translation: CASSEALAPNTGELFF.

V is TRBV27 and J is TRBJ1-1; 9 bases fit TRBD1. The CDR3 runs 15 residues. V lost 7 bases and J lost 1; bases outside the gene matches: 7. CDR1 is MNHEY and CDR2 is SMNVEV in the germline V gene (reference sequence). The CDR3 nucleotides read TGTGCCAGCACTAGACAGGGGGGAAGGAACACTGAAGCTTTCTTT. Protein sequence: CASTRQGGRNTEAFF.

V gene TRBV5-4 combines with J gene TRBJ1-2; TRBD1 agrees at 7 bases. The junction had 3 bases not matched to a gene; V was cut back by 0 bases and J by 4 bases. The CDR3 sequence is 14 residues long. The germline gives CDR1 SGHNT, CDR2 YYREEE (reference sequence). In DNA, the CDR3 is TGTGCCAGCAGCTTGGGCCGGGACAGCTATGGCTACACCTTC. It translates to CASSLGRDSYGYTF.

The chain employs TRBV10-2 and TRBJ2-2; D remains unclear. CDR3 length: 15 amino acids. Trimming took off 0 bases at V and 2 bases at J, with 7 bases between the two ends. Per the germline V gene, CDR1 is WSHSY and CDR2 is SAAADI. In DNA form, the CDR3 reads TGCGCCAGCAGTGAGTCCCGAGATAACACCGGGGAGCTGTTTTTT. It specifies CASSESRDNTGELFF.

The chain joins TRBV4-3 to TRBJ2-5; 9 bases are shared with TRBD2. This CDR3 region has 15 residues. Germline V gives CDR1 LGHNA, CDR2 YSLEER. J lost 8 bases, V lost 4 bases, and 11 bases had no gene match. The chain's CDR3 is CASSLGTSSVGTQYF. The CDR3 nucleotides are TGCGCCAGCAGCCTCGGGACTAGCTCTGTAGGCACCCAGTACTTC.

V gene TRBV9 combines with J gene TRBJ2-5; 9 nucleotides agree with TRBD2. CDR1 and CDR2 (germline): SGDLS, YYNGEE. This CDR3 is built from 16 residues. The ends lost 0 bases at V and 1 base at J; junction bases unmatched: 4. The CDR3 spells CASSVGLAGLQETQYF. The DNA of the CDR3 is TGTGCCAGCAGCGTAGGCCTAGCGGGACTCCAAGAGACCCAGTACTTC.

The gene calls are TRBV6-4 and TRBJ2-2, with TRBD2 matching over 9 bases. The germline CDR1 and CDR2 sequences are MRHNA and SNTAGT. The CDR3 sequence is 15 residues long. The V gene end was trimmed by 3 bases and the J gene end by 4 bases; junction bases not matched to a gene: 3. CDR3 DNA: TGTGCCAGCAGTGAAGAGCGGGAGGTCACCGGGGAGCTGTTTTTT. Protein sequence: CASSEEREVTGELFF.

The CDR3 DNA sequence: TGTGCCAGCAGCTTGGGGGAGGCCCGGGACAGGTCCTACGAGCAGTACTTC. Residues: CASSLGEARDRSYEQYF. This chain connects TRBV5-4 to TRBJ2-7; 8 bases are shared with TRBD1. Germline V gene data show CDR1 as SGHNT and CDR2 as YYREEE (reference sequence). The CDR3 contains 17 residues. Unmatched junction bases numbered 9, after V lost 0 bases and J lost 1 base. The whole variable domain, remainder taken from reference TRBV5-4 and TRBJ2-7, is ETGVTQSPTHLIKTRGQQVTLRCSSQSGHNTVSWYQQALGQGPQFIFQYYREEENGRGNFPPRFSGLQFPNYSSELNVNALELDDSALYLCASSLGEARDRSYEQYFGPGTRLTVT.

The V gene is TRBV4-1, the J gene TRBJ1-1; D possibly corresponds to TRBD1 (5 bases). V lost 4 bases and J lost 1, with 13 bases in between. CDR3 length: 15 residues. In germline, CDR1 is MGHRA, CDR2 YSYEKL. The CDR3 DNA reads TGCGCCAGCAGCCCCTCGGGGAGGGGGAACACTGAAGCTTTCTTT. This codes for CASSPSGRGNTEAFF.

The chain has TRBV4-1 and TRBJ2-1; 9 bases fit TRBD1. This CDR3 is 16 amino acids long. Unmatched junction bases numbered 5, after V lost 0 bases and J lost 5 bases. The germline V gene encodes CDR1 MGHRA and CDR2 YSYEKL. The CDR3 nucleotides are TGCGCCAGCAGCCAAGAAAGGGACAGGGCCCACAATGAGCAGTTCTTC. Translated, it gives CASSQERDRAHNEQFF.

The V and J genes are TRBV11-2 and TRBJ2-7; 7 bases match TRBD1. V lost 4 bases, J lost 2 bases, and 8 bases stayed unmatched. The germline V gene has CDR1 SGHAT and CDR2 FQNNGV. The CDR3 is 15 amino acids. This chain's CDR3 is CASSCRGQETYEQYF. The DNA for the CDR3 is TGTGCCAGCAGCTGCCGAGGACAGGAGACCTACGAGCAGTACTTC.

The V gene is TRBV6-6, the J gene TRBJ2-5; 7 bases are a match to TRBD1. Judging by the DNA end, TRBJ2-7 fits better; the J call may be wrong. CDR3 length equals 14 residues. Germline CDR1 and CDR2: MNHNY and SVGAGI (reference sequence). This chain's CDR3 is CASNRRDSLYEQYF. The CDR3 bases are TGTGCCAGCAATAGAAGGGACAGCCTCTACGAGCAGTACTTC.

The chain uses TRBV19 and TRBJ2-3, with TRBD2 matching over 11 bases. The trim removed 3 bases at V and 1 base at J, leaving 9 bases unmatched. The CDR3 extends over 18 amino acids. Germline assignment: CDR1 LNHDA and CDR2 SQIVND (reference sequence). The CDR3 sequence is CASSIGTSGGDGTDTQYF. The DNA of the CDR3 is TGTGCCAGTAGTATCGGGACTAGCGGAGGGGATGGCACAGATACGCAGTATTTT.

The gene calls are TRBV14 and TRBJ2-7, with D possibly being TRBD1 (6 bases). CDR1 is SGHDN and CDR2 is FVKESK in the germline V gene. The CDR3 extends over 14 amino acids. V was cut by 3 bases and J by 2 bases, with 11 bases left in between. In nucleotides, the CDR3 is TGTGCCAGCAGCCAGGGCGAGGGGGCCTACGAGCAGTACTTC. Protein sequence: CASSQGEGAYEQYF.

The chain links TRBV4-3 to TRBJ2-7; TRBD2 matches at 11 bases. The CDR3 runs to 16 residues. From germline, CDR1 is LGHNA and CDR2 YSLEER. The trim removed 4 bases at V and 5 bases at J, leaving 10 bases unmatched. CDR3 sequence (DNA): TGCGCCAGCAGCCGCAAGCCACTAGCGGGAGAACACGAGCAGTACTTC. Protein product: CASSRKPLAGEHEQYF.

The V call is TRBV5-8, the J call TRBJ2-3, with 8 bases identical to TRBD1. CDR1 and CDR2 from the germline V gene are SGHTS and YDEGEE. The CDR3 contains 18 residues. J was trimmed by 3 bases and V by 5 bases; bases with no gene match: 17. CDR3 region: CASRPHGGKWDRTDTQYF. The CDR3 region has the DNA TGTGCCAGCAGACCCCATGGGGGGAAATGGGACAGGACAGATACGCAGTATTTT.

The chain links TRBV11-2 to TRBJ2-2; 7 nucleotides align to TRBD2. Germline loops: CDR1 SGHAT, CDR2 FQNNGV. J was trimmed by 0 bases and V by 5 bases; bases with no gene match: 15. The CDR3 sequence is 19 residues long. This CDR3 reads CASSLSRRAGDPNTGELFF. The DNA of the CDR3 is TGTGCCAGCAGCCTCAGCCGGAGGGCGGGAGACCCGAACACCGGGGAGCTGTTTTTT.

The CDR3 loop reads CASSLVRAGRGSYEQYF. CDR3 DNA: TGCGCCAGCAGCTTGGTTAGGGCGGGGAGAGGATCCTACGAGCAGTACTTC. The V gene is TRBV5-1, the J gene TRBJ2-7, with a tentative D call TRBD2 (6 bases). This CDR3 has 17 amino acids. V shed 0 bases and J shed 1 base, with 17 bases lying between them. Germline loops: CDR1 SGHRS, CDR2 YFSETQ.

The chain combines TRBV28 with TRBJ2-2, with 14 bases matching TRBD2. Unmatched junction bases numbered 10, after V lost 5 bases and J lost 8 bases. CDR1 is MDHEN, CDR2 SYDVKM, per germline. The CDR3 length is 17 residues. In DNA form, the CDR3 reads TGTGCCAGCAGTCTCCCACCGACTAGCGGGAGGGCGGGGGAGCTGTTTTTT. Protein sequence: CASSLPPTSGRAGELFF.

This clone turned up a few times. The rearrangement uses TRBV28 and TRBJ2-6; D not certain. The V and J ends lost 2 bases and 2 bases respectively, with 7 bases between them. Looked up from germline, CDR1 is MDHEN and CDR2 is SYDVKM. The CDR3 length is 15 residues. The CDR3 sequence is CASSLEPAGANVLTF. For the CDR3, the DNA is TGTGCCAGCAGTTTAGAGCCGGCTGGGGCCAACGTCCTGACTTTC.

This clone has only a few counts. V usage is TRBV6-1 and J usage is TRBJ1-3; D is unclear. This CDR3 region has 15 residues. The V gene's germline CDR1 is MNHNS and CDR2 SASEGT. V was clipped by 5 bases and J by 4 bases, with 15 bases between them. DNA of the CDR3: TGTGCCAGCAGTCCTCCGACTCTGGCGGGAAACACCATATATTTT. Translating gives CASSPPTLAGNTIYF.

The rearrangement uses TRBV5-1 and TRBJ2-7; 8 bases match TRBD2. Germline CDR1 reads SGHRS; CDR2 reads YFSETQ. The CDR3 has 14 amino acids. J was trimmed by 4 bases and V by 0 bases; bases with no gene match: 3. CDR3 in DNA: TGCGCCAGCAGCTTGGGCGGGAGGTGGTACGAGCAGTACTTC. Protein product: CASSLGGRWYEQYF.

The chain employs TRBV2 and TRBJ1-5; 7 bases match TRBD1. Losses at the gene ends were 1 base for V and 0 bases for J; bases not matched to a gene: 6. The CDR3 contains 17 residues. From germline, CDR1 is SNHLY and CDR2 FYNNEI. The CDR3 spells CASSEGTGEYSNQPQHF. The CDR3 nucleotides read TGTGCCAGCAGTGAAGGGACAGGCGAATATAGCAATCAGCCCCAGCATTTT.

This clone occurred once. This chain connects TRBV19 to TRBJ2-1; possible D gene TRBD2, 6 bases. Per the germline V gene, CDR1 is LNHDA and CDR2 is SQIVND (reference sequence). The CDR3 runs 13 residues. Trimming shortened V by 4 bases and J by 5 bases, and 9 bases separated the two germline ends. The CDR3 DNA reads as TGTGCCAGTAGTAGGGGCGGGGACAATGAGCAGTTCTTC. Its protein is CASSRGGDNEQFF.

The CDR3 is CASSLFESSTDTQYF. The CDR3 DNA reads as TGTGCCAGCAGCTTATTCGAGTCTAGCACAGATACGCAGTATTTT. The chain uses TRBV7-8 and TRBJ2-3; D is uncertain. V was trimmed by 2 bases and J by 0 bases, leaving 9 bases between them. The CDR3 spans 15 residues. Per germline, CDR1 SGHVS and CDR2 FQNEAQ.